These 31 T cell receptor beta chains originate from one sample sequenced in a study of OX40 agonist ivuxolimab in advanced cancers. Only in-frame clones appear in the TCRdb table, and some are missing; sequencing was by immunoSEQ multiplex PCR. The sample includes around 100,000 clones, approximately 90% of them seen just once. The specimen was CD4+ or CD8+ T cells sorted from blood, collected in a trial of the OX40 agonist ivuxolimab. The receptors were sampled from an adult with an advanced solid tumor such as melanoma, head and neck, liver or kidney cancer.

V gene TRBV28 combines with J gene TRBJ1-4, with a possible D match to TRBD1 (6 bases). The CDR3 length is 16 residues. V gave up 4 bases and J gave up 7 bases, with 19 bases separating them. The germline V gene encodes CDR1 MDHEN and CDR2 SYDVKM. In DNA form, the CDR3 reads TGTGCCAGCAGTTCCCCGACAGGCGGGGATGGTGAAAAACTGTTTTTT. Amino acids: CASSSPTGGDGEKLFF.

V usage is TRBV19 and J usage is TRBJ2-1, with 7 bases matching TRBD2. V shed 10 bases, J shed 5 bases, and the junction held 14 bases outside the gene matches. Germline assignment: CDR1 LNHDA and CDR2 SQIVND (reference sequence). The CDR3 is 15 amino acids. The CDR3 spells CATTGGLGSDNEQFF. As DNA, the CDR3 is TGTGCCACCACGGGCGGACTAGGAAGCGACAATGAGCAGTTCTTC.

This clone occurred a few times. In DNA, the CDR3 is TGTGCCAGTACCTTCCAACAGGGCGGCAATCAGCCCCAGCATTTT. Translation: CASTFQQGGNQPQHF. The gene calls are TRBV19 and TRBJ1-5, with a tentative D call TRBD1 (6 bases). In germline, CDR1 is LNHDA, CDR2 SQIVND (reference sequence). This CDR3 contains 15 residues. The V gene lost 7 bases and the J gene lost 2 bases, with 15 bases spanning the gap.

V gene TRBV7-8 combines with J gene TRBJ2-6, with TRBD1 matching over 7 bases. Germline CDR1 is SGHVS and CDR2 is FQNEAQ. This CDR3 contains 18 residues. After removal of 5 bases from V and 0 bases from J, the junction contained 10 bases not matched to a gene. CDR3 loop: CASSGPGGIGSGANVLTF. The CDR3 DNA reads TGTGCCAGCAGCGGACCAGGGGGTATCGGCTCTGGGGCCAACGTCCTGACTTTC.

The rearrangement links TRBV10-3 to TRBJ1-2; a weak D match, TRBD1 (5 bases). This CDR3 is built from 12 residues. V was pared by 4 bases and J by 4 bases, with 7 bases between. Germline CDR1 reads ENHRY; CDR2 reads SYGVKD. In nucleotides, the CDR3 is TGTGCCATCAGTGTAGACAGCTATGGCTACACCTTC. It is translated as CAISVDSYGYTF.

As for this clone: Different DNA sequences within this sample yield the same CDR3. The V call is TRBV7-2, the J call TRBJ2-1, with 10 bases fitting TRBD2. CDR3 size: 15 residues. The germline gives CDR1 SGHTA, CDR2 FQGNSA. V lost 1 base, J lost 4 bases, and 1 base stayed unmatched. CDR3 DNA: TGTGCCAGCAGCTTAGGGACTAGCGGTTACAATGAGCAGTTCTTC. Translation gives CASSLGTSGYNEQFF.

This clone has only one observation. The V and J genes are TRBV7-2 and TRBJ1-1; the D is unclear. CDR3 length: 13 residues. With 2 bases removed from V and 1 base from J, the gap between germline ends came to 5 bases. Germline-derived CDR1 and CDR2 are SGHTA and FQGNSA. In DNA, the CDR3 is TGTGCCAGCAGCTTATGGGGGAACACTGAAGCTTTCTTT. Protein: CASSLWGNTEAFF.

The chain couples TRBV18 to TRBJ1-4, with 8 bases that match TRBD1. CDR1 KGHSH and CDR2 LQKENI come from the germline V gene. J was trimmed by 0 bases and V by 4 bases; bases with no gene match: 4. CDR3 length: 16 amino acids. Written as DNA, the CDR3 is TGTGCCAGCTCACGGGACAGGCAATCAACTAATGAAAAACTGTTTTTT. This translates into CASSRDRQSTNEKLFF.

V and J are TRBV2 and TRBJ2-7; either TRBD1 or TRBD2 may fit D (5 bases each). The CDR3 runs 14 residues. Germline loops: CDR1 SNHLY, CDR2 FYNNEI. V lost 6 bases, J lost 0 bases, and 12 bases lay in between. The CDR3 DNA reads TGTGCCAGCAGCGGGGCGCCTCTCTCCTACGAGCAGTACTTC. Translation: CASSGAPLSYEQYF.

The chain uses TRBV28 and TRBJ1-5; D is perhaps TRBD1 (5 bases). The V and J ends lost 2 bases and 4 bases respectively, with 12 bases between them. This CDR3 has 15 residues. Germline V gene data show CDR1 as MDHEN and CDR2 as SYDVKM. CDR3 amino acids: CASSLEGQVNQPQHF. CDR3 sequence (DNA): TGTGCCAGCAGTTTAGAGGGGCAGGTTAATCAGCCCCAGCATTTT.

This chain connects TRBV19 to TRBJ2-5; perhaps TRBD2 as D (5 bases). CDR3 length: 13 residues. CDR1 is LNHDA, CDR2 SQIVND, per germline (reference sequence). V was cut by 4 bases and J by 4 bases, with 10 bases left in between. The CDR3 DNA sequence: TGTGCCAGTAGTAGGACTTTTGTAGAGACCCAGTACTTC. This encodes CASSRTFVETQYF.

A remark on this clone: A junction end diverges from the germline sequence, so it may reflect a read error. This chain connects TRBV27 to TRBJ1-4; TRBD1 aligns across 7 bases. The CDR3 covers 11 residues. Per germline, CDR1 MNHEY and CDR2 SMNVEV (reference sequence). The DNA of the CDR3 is TGTGCCAGCAGTCCTCCGGGACAGTACTCTTTT. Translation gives CASSPPGQYSF.

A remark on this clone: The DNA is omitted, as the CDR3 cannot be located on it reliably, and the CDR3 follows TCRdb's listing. CDR3 residues: CASSSSETSGNTIYF. The chain recombines TRBV28 with TRBJ1-3. Termini included, the CDR3 measures 15 amino acids. Germline lookup yields CDR1 MDHEN and CDR2 SYDVKM.

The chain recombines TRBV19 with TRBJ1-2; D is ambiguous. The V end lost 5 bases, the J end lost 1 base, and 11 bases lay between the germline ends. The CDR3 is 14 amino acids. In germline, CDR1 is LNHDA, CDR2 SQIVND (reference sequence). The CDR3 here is CASSGIGNNYGYTF. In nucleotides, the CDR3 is TGTGCCAGTAGTGGTATCGGCAATAACTATGGCTACACCTTC.

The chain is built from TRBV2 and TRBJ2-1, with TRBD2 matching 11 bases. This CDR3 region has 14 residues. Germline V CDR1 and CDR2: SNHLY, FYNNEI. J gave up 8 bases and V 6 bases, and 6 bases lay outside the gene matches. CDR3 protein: CASSLLAGEDEQFF. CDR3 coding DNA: TGTGCCAGCAGCTTACTAGCGGGAGAGGATGAGCAGTTCTTC.

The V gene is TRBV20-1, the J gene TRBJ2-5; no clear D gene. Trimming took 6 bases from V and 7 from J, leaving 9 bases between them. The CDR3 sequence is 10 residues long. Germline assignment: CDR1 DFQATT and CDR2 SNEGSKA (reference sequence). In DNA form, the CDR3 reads TGCAGTGCCCACAGAGGGACCCAGTACTTC. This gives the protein CSAHRGTQYF.

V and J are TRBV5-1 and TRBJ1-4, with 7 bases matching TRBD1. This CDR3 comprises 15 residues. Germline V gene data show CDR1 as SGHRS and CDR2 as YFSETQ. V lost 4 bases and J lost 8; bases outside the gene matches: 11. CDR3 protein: CASSQIGTDGEKLFF. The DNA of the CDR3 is TGCGCCAGCAGCCAAATCGGGACAGACGGGGAAAAACTGTTTTTT.

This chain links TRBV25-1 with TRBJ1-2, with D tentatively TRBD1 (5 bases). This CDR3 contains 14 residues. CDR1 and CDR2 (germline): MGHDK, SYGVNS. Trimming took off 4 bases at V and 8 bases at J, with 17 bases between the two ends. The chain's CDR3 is CASSGDWGSQGYTF. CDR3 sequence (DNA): TGTGCCAGCAGTGGGGACTGGGGCAGTCAAGGCTACACCTTC.

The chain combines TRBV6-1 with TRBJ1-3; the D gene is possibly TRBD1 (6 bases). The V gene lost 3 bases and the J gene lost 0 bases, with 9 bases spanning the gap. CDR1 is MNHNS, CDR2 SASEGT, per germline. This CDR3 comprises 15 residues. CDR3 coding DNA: TGTGCCAGCAGTGACGGACAGAGCTCTGGAAACACCATATATTTT. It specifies CASSDGQSSGNTIYF.

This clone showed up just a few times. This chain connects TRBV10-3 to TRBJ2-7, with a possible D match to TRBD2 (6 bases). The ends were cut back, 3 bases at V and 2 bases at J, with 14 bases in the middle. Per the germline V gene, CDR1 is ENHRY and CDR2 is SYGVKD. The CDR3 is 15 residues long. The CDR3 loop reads CAISDLAAAPYEQYF. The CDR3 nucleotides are TGTGCCATCAGTGACTTAGCGGCGGCCCCCTACGAGCAGTACTTC.

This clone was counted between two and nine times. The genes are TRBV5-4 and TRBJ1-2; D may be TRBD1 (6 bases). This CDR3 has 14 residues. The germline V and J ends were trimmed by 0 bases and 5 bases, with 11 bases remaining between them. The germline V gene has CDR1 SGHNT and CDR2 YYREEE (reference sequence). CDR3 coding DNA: TGTGCCAGCAGCTTGGGGGGGGCCCGATATGGCTACACCTTC. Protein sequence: CASSLGGARYGYTF.

CDR3 sequence (DNA): TGTGCCAGCAAAACCCCCTTAGGGCGCTTACCTAGCACAGATACGCAGTATTTT. Translated: CASKTPLGRLPSTDTQYF. The genes are TRBV28 and TRBJ2-3; no clear D. The CDR3 covers 18 residues. Trimming stripped 7 bases from V and 0 bases from J, with 23 bases between. Per the germline V gene, CDR1 is MDHEN and CDR2 is SYDVKM.

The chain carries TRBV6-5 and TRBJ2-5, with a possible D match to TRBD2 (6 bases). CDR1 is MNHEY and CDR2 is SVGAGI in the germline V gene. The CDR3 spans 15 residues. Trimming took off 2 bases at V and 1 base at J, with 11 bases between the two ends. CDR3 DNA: TGTGCCAGCAGTTACGTCGGGACTCCCCAAGAGACCCAGTACTTC. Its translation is CASSYVGTPQETQYF.

The CDR3 DNA reads as TGTGCCAGCAGCTTAGGGCAGACTGGAAACACCATATATTTT. It yields the protein CASSLGQTGNTIYF. The chain has TRBV7-9 and TRBJ1-3; D is uncertain. The CDR3 spans 14 residues. Per the germline V gene, CDR1 is SEHNR and CDR2 is FQNEAQ (reference sequence). V shed 1 base and J shed 2 bases, with 6 bases lying between them.

The DNA of the CDR3 is TGTGCCAGCAGCAAAGGGGGTGAGCAGTTCTTC. It yields the protein CASSKGGEQFF. This chain connects TRBV21-1 to TRBJ2-1. TRBV21-1 represents a pseudogene. This CDR3 spans 11 amino acids.

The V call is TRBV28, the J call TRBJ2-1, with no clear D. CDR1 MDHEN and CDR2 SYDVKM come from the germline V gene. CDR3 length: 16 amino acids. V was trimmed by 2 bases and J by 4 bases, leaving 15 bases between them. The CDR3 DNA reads TGTGCCAGCAGTTTAAAGGTCGGAAGGGTGTACAATGAGCAGTTCTTC. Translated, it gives CASSLKVGRVYNEQFF.

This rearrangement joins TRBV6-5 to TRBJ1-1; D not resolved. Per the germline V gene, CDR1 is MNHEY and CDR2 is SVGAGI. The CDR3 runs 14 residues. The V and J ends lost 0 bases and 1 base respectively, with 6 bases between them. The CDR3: CASSYSVGNTEAFF. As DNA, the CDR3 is TGTGCCAGCAGTTACTCGGTAGGGAACACTGAAGCTTTCTTT.

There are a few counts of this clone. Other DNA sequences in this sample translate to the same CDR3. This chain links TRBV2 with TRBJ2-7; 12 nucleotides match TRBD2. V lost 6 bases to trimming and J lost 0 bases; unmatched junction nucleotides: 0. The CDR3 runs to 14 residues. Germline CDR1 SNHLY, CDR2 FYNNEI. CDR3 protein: CASRTSGSSYEQYF. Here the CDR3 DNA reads TGTGCCAGCAGGACTAGCGGGAGCTCCTACGAGCAGTACTTC.

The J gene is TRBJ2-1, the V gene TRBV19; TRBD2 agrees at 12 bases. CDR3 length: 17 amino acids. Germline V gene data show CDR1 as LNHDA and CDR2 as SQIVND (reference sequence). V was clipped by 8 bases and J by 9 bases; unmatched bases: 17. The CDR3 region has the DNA TGTGCCAGTTCGGACAGGGTGACTAGCGGGGGATGGAGTGAGCAGTTCTTC. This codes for CASSDRVTSGGWSEQFF. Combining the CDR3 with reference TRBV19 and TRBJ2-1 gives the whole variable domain DGGITQSPKYLFRKEGQNVTLSCEQNLNHDAMYWYRQDPGQGLRLIYYSQIVNDFQKGDIAEGYSVSREKKESFPLTVTSAQKNPTAFYLCASSDRVTSGGWSEQFFGPGTRLTVL.

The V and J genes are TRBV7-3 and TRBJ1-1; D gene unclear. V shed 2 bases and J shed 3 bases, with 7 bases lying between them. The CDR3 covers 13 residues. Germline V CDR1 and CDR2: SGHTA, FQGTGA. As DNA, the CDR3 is TGTGCCAGCAGCTTACGTGTCGACACTGAAGCTTTCTTT. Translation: CASSLRVDTEAFF. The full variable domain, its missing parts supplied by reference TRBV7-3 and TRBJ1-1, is GAGVSQTPSNKVTEKGKYVELRCDPISGHTALYWYRQSLGQGPEFLIYFQGTGAADDSGLPNDRFFAVRPEGSVSTLKIQRTERGDSAVYLCASSLRVDTEAFFGQGTRLTVV.

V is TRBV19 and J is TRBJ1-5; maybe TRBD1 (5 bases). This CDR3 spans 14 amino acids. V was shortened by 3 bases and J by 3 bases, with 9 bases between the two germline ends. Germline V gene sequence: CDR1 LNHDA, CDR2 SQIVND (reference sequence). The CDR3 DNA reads TGTGCCAGTAGTATCTCCAGGGCCAATCAGCCCCAGCATTTT. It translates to CASSISRANQPQHF.